This section outlines one T cell receptor beta chain sequence together with its context. The sample is drawn from a study of CD8+ T cells in alopecia areata. The wider study: For 6 to 18 months, tofacitinib was taken, and 6 months off drug followed.

Regarding treatment: oral pan-JAK inhibitor, 5-10 mg twice daily. The CDR3 totals 14 residues. CDR1 is SGHTA, CDR2 FQGTGA, per germline. The trim removed 6 bases at V and 3 bases at J, leaving 2 bases unmatched. Reverse transcribed after extraction, RNA yielded cDNA as the sequencing template. Only in-frame clones appear in the TCRdb table, and some are missing; sequencing was by immunoSEQ multiplex PCR. Here the sample spans about 220,000 clones, around 57% being singletons. The input for sequencing was CD4+ T cells sorted from blood, taken at week 4, from a patient treated with tofacitinib. This clonotype was obtained from a human donor with alopecia areata. The V call is TRBV7-3, the J call TRBJ2-3; 11 bases line up with TRBD2. CDR3 in amino acids: CASSLAGGTDTQYF. DNA for the CDR3: TGTGCCAGCAGTCTAGCGGGGGGAACAGATACGCAGTATTTT.